This TCR beta chain was observed in a study of T cell repertoires in cytomegalovirus infection (dated by TCRdb to 2018 to 2020). Describing the broader study: The HLA type of each donor mattered for the analysis, because public TCR beta signatures pointed to carriage of CMV infection along with the matching HLA type. The paper's findings and limits, for the study overall: In the ex vivo response, HLA-C-restricted CMV-specific TCR beta clonotypes were dominant, and in two of eight donors the single most frequent clonotype came from this HLA-C-restricted group. In both this cohort and an independent cohort of 352 donors, the cumulative frequency of public TCR beta family members distinguished carriers of CMV infection plus the relevant HLA type.

Only a few counts were recorded for this clonotype. It lacks a known antigen. The record has no base qualities; no much larger clone is one base away. This sample was sequenced with an Illumina HiSeq 1500. TCRdb ran its own pipeline on the public reads, namely fastp trimming at Q25 and MiXCR clone calling, and kept in-frame beta chains. Records with the same CDR3 protein are collapsed into one entry carrying the most frequent genes and DNA. The sample includes around 280,000 distinct CDR3 sequences, with about 9.2% observed a single time. The ten largest account for approximately 2.4% of the sample. The clonotype originates from a human donor in good health (CMV status not recorded). Some clones in this sample may be carry-over from other donors' samples. Sequenced input: PBMCs.

The nucleotide sequence reads TGTGCCAGCAGTTACGGCAGTAATTCCTACGAGCAGTACTTC. Its product reads: CASSYGSNSYEQYF. The V and J genes are TRBV6-5 and TRBJ2-7, with no confident D gene call. The junction shows trimming of 2 bases on V and 1 base on J, plus 9 bases between the germline ends. From a lookup of the germline V gene, CDR1 and CDR2 are MNHEY and SVGAGI. Reading from cysteine to phenylalanine, the CDR3 counts 14 amino acids. The DNA shown is the 42-base CDR3, in frame from base 1.